These 21 T cell receptor beta chains were all obtained from the same sample, sequenced in a study of technical replicates of blood from a handful of donors. Clones were sequenced by immunoSEQ multiplex PCR, and TCRdb holds only the in-frame ones, with some missing. The sample carries approximately 79,000 clones, around 90% recorded once. Sequencing was carried out using T cells isolated from PBMCs. The receptors were sampled from a human donor in good health.

This rearrangement joins TRBV4-3 to TRBJ1-4; D unresolved. Germline loops: CDR1 LGHNA, CDR2 YSLEER. V was pared by 0 bases and J by 5 bases, with 22 bases between. The CDR3 sequence is 19 residues long. CDR3 sequence reads: CASSQDYWNSSPKNEKLFF. For the CDR3, the DNA is TGCGCCAGCAGCCAAGATTATTGGAACAGCTCCCCAAAGAATGAAAAACTGTTTTTT.

The chain links TRBV12-5 to TRBJ1-1, with D perhaps TRBD1 (5 bases). Trimming removed 5 bases at V and 3 bases at J, with 10 bases between. In germline, CDR1 is LGHNT, CDR2 FRNRAP. CDR3 size: 13 residues. The CDR3 protein is CASGLTVHTEAFF. The CDR3 nucleotides are TGTGCTAGTGGTCTGACAGTACACACTGAAGCTTTCTTT.

The chain employs TRBV28 and TRBJ2-7, with TRBD1 matching 9 bases. The J segment lost 7 bases and the V segment lost 3 bases, leaving 16 bases of the junction unmatched. Germline assignment: CDR1 MDHEN and CDR2 SYDVKM. This CDR3 is built from 17 residues. The CDR3 sequence is CASSLPDLQGAAWEQYF. The DNA of the CDR3 is TGTGCCAGCAGTTTGCCCGACTTACAGGGGGCCGCTTGGGAGCAGTACTTC.

The gene calls are TRBV7-8 and TRBJ1-1, with TRBD1 matching over 8 bases. Germline CDR1 SGHVS, CDR2 FQNEAQ. The length of the CDR3 is 16 residues. The ends lost 5 bases at V and 2 bases at J; junction bases unmatched: 10. CDR3 loop: CASSPGRTGRNTEAFF. DNA for the CDR3: TGTGCCAGCAGCCCAGGCCGGACAGGGCGAAACACTGAAGCTTTCTTT.

This chain's CDR3 is CANFDRPQYGYTF. CDR3 sequence (DNA): TGTGCCAACTTTGACAGGCCCCAATATGGCTACACCTTC. The rearrangement links TRBV2 to TRBJ1-2, with D perhaps TRBD1 (6 bases). CDR3 length: 13 amino acids. Germline CDR1 and CDR2: SNHLY and FYNNEI. Trimming stripped 10 bases from V and 5 bases from J, with 17 bases between. The full variable domain, completed using reference TRBV2 and TRBJ1-2, is EPEVTQTPSHQVTQMGQEVILRCVPISNHLYFYWYRQILGQKVEFLVSFYNNEISEKSEIFDDQFSVERPDGSNFTLKIRSTKLEDSAMYFCANFDRPQYGYTFGSGTRLTVV.

The rearrangement joins TRBV7-6 to TRBJ2-7; maybe TRBD1 (6 bases). The V end lost 5 bases, the J end lost 3 bases, and 11 bases lay between the germline ends. Per germline, CDR1 SGHVS and CDR2 FNYEAQ. This CDR3 is built from 13 residues. The chain's CDR3 is CASSVQGGYEQYF. The CDR3 DNA is TGTGCCAGCAGCGTTCAAGGGGGCTACGAGCAGTACTTC.

The V call is TRBV7-8, the J call TRBJ1-5, with a possible D match to TRBD1 (6 bases). Germline V gene sequence: CDR1 SGHVS, CDR2 FQNEAQ. There are 15 residues in the CDR3. Trimming removed 2 bases from V and 3 bases from J, with 11 bases in between. CDR3 amino acids: CASSLTGYDNQPQHF. CDR3 nucleotide sequence: TGTGCCAGCAGCTTAACAGGGTATGACAATCAGCCCCAGCATTTT. Variable domain in full (rest from reference TRBV7-8 and TRBJ1-5): GAGVSQSPRYKVAKRGQDVALRCDPISGHVSLFWYQQALGQGPEFLTYFQNEAQLDKSGLPSDRFFAERPEGSVSTLKIQRTQQEDSAVYLCASSLTGYDNQPQHFGDGTRLSIL.

This chain uses TRBV5-6 with TRBJ2-3; D is uncertain. The CDR3 is made up of 14 amino acids. The V and J ends lost 0 bases and 5 bases respectively, with 10 bases between them. Germline lookup yields CDR1 SGHDT and CDR2 YYEEEE. CDR3 loop: CASSLVLERDTQYF. The CDR3 coding sequence is TGTGCCAGCAGCTTGGTCCTAGAAAGAGATACGCAGTATTTT.

The J gene is TRBJ2-1, the V gene TRBV7-9, with D uncertain. CDR1 is SEHNR and CDR2 is FQNEAQ in the germline V gene (reference sequence). Trimming took 2 bases from V and 8 from J, leaving 4 bases between them. The CDR3 covers 11 residues. The CDR3 reads CASSLFDEQFF. The CDR3 nucleotides read TGTGCCAGCAGCTTATTCGATGAGCAGTTCTTC.

This sequence joins TRBV30 and TRBJ1-2, with 9 nucleotides matching TRBD1. The J segment lost 3 bases and the V segment lost 4 bases, leaving 6 bases of the junction unmatched. CDR3 length: 14 amino acids. Germline CDR1 reads GTSNPN; CDR2 reads SVGIG (reference sequence). This CDR3 is CAWTMGQGHYGYTF. In DNA form, the CDR3 reads TGTGCCTGGACAATGGGACAGGGCCACTATGGCTACACCTTC.

This chain uses TRBV9 with TRBJ2-7; 7 bases are shared with TRBD2. The junction had 10 bases not matched to a gene; V was cut back by 3 bases and J by 7 bases. Germline CDR1 and CDR2: SGDLS and YYNGEE. The CDR3 is 14 amino acids. This CDR3 reads CASSGTSEMGEQYF. CDR3 bases: TGTGCCAGCAGCGGAACTAGCGAAATGGGTGAGCAGTACTTC.

V is TRBV6-7 and J is TRBJ2-7; 7 nucleotides line up with TRBD1. TRBV6-7 is marked as an open reading frame, function uncertain. J lost 3 bases, V lost 5 bases, and 4 bases had no gene match. The CDR3 covers 13 residues. The CDR3 DNA reads TGTGCCAGCAGTCAAGGGGACAGCTACGAGCAGTACTTC. This codes for CASSQGDSYEQYF.

The J gene is TRBJ1-1, the V gene TRBV5-5; maybe TRBD1 (6 bases). The CDR3 has 15 residues. The V end was cut by 4 bases, the J end by 1 base, with 14 bases between. The V gene's germline CDR1 is SGHKS and CDR2 YYEKEE (reference sequence). CDR3 DNA: TGTGCCAGCAGCCCTACCTTGGGGGCGAACACTGAAGCTTTCTTT. This encodes CASSPTLGANTEAFF. Full variable domain (outside the CDR3, taken from reference TRBV5-5 and TRBJ1-1): DAGVTQSPTHLIKTRGQQVTLRCSPISGHKSVSWYQQVLGQGPQFIFQYYEKEERGRGNFPDRFSARQFPNYSSELNVNALLLGDSALYLCASSPTLGANTEAFFGQGTRLTVV.

This chain connects TRBV5-1 to TRBJ1-1; the D is unclear. This CDR3 region has 14 residues. Germline V lookup: CDR1 SGHRS, CDR2 YFSETQ. V was clipped by 0 bases and J by 1 base, with 7 bases between them. The CDR3 loop reads CASSLVGGNTEAFF. The CDR3 coding sequence is TGCGCCAGCAGCTTGGTCGGAGGGAACACTGAAGCTTTCTTT.

The chain carries TRBV11-2 and TRBJ1-2; D unclear. Trimming shortened V by 0 bases and J by 4 bases, and 6 bases separated the two germline ends. Germline V gives CDR1 SGHAT, CDR2 FQNNGV. The CDR3 has 13 residues. The CDR3 loop reads CASSLDGPYGYTF. The CDR3 DNA follows: TGTGCCAGCAGCTTAGACGGTCCCTATGGCTACACCTTC. The variable domain in full, with the rest retrieved from reference TRBV11-2 and TRBJ1-2, is EAGVAQSPRYKIIEKRQSVAFWCNPISGHATLYWYQQILGQGPKLLIQFQNNGVVDDSQLPKDRFSAERLKGVDSTLKIQPAKLEDSAVYLCASSLDGPYGYTFGSGTRLTVV.

This rearrangement joins TRBV2 to TRBJ2-7; D is unresolved. The V end lost 4 bases, the J end lost 6 bases, and 13 bases lay between the germline ends. This CDR3 has 13 amino acids. Germline assignment: CDR1 SNHLY and CDR2 FYNNEI. CDR3 region: CASSAARVPEQYF. For the CDR3, the DNA is TGTGCCAGCAGTGCAGCCCGGGTACCCGAGCAGTACTTC.

The V and J genes are TRBV9 and TRBJ2-7; TRBD1 matches at 7 bases. The CDR3 is 14 residues long. V dropped 4 bases and J dropped 5; count of bases not matched to a gene: 9. From germline, CDR1 is SGDLS and CDR2 YYNGEE. The CDR3 nucleotides read TGTGCCAGCAGCACCAATCTCGGGACAGACGAGCAGTACTTC. As protein: CASSTNLGTDEQYF. The full variable domain, completed using reference TRBV9 and TRBJ2-7, is DSGVTQTPKHLITATGQRVTLRCSPRSGDLSVYWYQQSLDQGLQFLIQYYNGEERAKGNILERFSAQQFPDLHSELNLSSLELGDSALYFCASSTNLGTDEQYFGPGTRLTVT.

This sequence joins TRBV7-9 and TRBJ2-7; 10 bases are shared with TRBD2. V lost 5 bases to trimming and J lost 4 bases; unmatched junction nucleotides: 14. The germline CDR1 and CDR2 sequences are SEHNR and FQNEAQ (reference sequence). This CDR3 is 17 amino acids long. CDR3 sequence: CASSLPERTSGNYEQYF. CDR3 bases: TGTGCCAGCAGCCTGCCCGAGAGAACTAGCGGGAATTACGAGCAGTACTTC.

The rearrangement links TRBV7-8 to TRBJ2-2; D is possibly TRBD2 (6 bases). This CDR3 region has 15 residues. V lost 5 bases and J lost 2, with 12 bases in between. From germline, CDR1 is SGHVS and CDR2 FQNEAQ. CDR3 nucleotide sequence: TGTGCCAGCAGCGTGGGACTTCTTAACACCGGGGAGCTGTTTTTT. Its translation is CASSVGLLNTGELFF. The variable domain in full, with the rest retrieved from reference TRBV7-8 and TRBJ2-2, is GAGVSQSPRYKVAKRGQDVALRCDPISGHVSLFWYQQALGQGPEFLTYFQNEAQLDKSGLPSDRFFAERPEGSVSTLKIQRTQQEDSAVYLCASSVGLLNTGELFFGEGSRLTVL.

This chain links TRBV27 with TRBJ2-3, with TRBD2 identical over 11 bases. CDR3 size: 15 residues. V lost 5 bases, J lost 3 bases, and 4 bases stayed unmatched. The germline gives CDR1 MNHEY, CDR2 SMNVEV (reference sequence). The CDR3 DNA follows: TGTGCCAGCAGTCCCAGACTAGCGGGGACAGATACGCAGTATTTT. Its translation: CASSPRLAGTDTQYF.

The V and J genes are TRBV7-9 and TRBJ1-2, with 9 bases matching TRBD1. Germline assignment: CDR1 SEHNR and CDR2 FQNEAQ (reference sequence). The V segment lost 3 bases and the J segment 4 bases; nucleotides outside the gene matches: 6. This CDR3 is 15 amino acids long. CDR3 loop: CASSLGDRVSYGYTF. CDR3 nucleotide sequence: TGTGCCAGCAGCTTGGGGGACAGGGTATCCTATGGCTACACCTTC.